A single T cell receptor beta chain is shown here with its context. The data are from a study of Ad26.COV2.S vaccination and SARS-CoV-2 variants. Study in general: Dosing was one shot or two shots 56 days apart.

The CDR3 loop spans 15 amino acids. V was trimmed by 1 base and J by 3 bases, leaving 13 bases between them. The germline V gene encodes CDR1 MNHNS and CDR2 SASEGT. Treatment specified: roughly 18 received Ad26.COV2.S at low or high dose, single or two shots; five or six received placebo; per-sample allocation not given. Repertoires come from day 63 after the first vaccine or placebo injection. Within Boston, the person who donated was an adult of 18-55 years. The administered vaccine (an Ad26 vector) expressed Wuhan-strain SARS-CoV-2 spike. Clones were sequenced by immunoSEQ multiplex PCR, and TCRdb holds only the in-frame ones, with some missing. In the table there are approximately 300,000 clones, about 86% of which are singletons.

Source: peripheral blood, taken in a trial of Ad26.COV2.S vaccine versus placebo. The chain links TRBV6-1 to TRBJ2-7; the D gene is possibly TRBD2 (6 bases). This TCR derives from a person aged 18-65 years who received the Ad26.COV2.S COVID-19 vaccine or a placebo. The CDR3 protein is CASSEDASVSYEQYF. CDR3 DNA: TGTGCCAGCAGTGAAGACGCTAGCGTAAGCTACGAGCAGTACTTC.